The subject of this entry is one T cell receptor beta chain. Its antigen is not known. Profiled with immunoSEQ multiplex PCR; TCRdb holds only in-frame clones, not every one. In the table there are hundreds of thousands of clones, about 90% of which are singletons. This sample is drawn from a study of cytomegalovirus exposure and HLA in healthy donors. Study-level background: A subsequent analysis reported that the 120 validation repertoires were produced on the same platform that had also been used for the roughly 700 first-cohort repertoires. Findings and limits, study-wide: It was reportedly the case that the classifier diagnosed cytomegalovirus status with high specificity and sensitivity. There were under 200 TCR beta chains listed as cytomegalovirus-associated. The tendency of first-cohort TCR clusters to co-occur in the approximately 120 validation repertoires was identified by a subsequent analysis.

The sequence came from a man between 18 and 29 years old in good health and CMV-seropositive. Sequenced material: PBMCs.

The CDR3, as DNA: TGTGCCAGCAGCCAATCGGTTCGACAGGGTGGTCAGCCCCAGCATTTT. The encoded protein is CASSQSVRQGGQPQHF. The chain recombines TRBV4-2 with TRBJ1-5; 7 bases map to TRBD1. There are 16 residues in the CDR3. Unmatched junction bases numbered 10, after V lost 2 bases and J lost 6 bases. Germline V gives CDR1 LGHNA, CDR2 YNFKEQ.